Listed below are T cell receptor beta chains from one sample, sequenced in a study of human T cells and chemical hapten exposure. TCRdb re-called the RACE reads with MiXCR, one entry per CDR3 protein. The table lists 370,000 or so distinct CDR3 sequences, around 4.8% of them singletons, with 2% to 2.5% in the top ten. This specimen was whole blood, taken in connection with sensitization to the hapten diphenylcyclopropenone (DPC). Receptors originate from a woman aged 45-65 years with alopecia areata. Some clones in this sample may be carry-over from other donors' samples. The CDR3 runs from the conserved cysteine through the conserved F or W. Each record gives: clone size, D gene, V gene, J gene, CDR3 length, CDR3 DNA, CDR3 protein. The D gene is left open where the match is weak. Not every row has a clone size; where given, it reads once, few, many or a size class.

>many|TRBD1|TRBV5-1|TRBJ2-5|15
TGCGCCAGCAGCTTTTCCCCAGGGGGTGCCGAGACCCAGTACTTC
CASSFSPGGAETQYF
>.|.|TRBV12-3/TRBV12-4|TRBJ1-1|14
TGTGCCAGCAATTTAGGACAGAAGAACACTGAAGCTTTCTTT
CASNLGQKNTEAFF
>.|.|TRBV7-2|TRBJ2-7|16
TGTGCCAGCAGCTTAGTCAGCGGGACAGGAGCCTACGAGCAGTACTTC
CASSLVSGTGAYEQYF
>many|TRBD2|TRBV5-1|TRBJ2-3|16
TGCGCCAGCAGCCGAGCGGCTAGCGGGGGCACAGATACGCAGTATTTT
CASSRAASGGTDTQYF
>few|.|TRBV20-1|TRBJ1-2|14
TGCAGTGCTATAATCACGGGGGGAAACTATGGCTACACCTTC
CSAIITGGNYGYTF
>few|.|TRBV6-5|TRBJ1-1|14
TGTGCCAGCAGTCGCTCTGAGGGAACCTATGAAGCTTTCTTT
CASSRSEGTYEAFF
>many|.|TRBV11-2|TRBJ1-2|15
TGTGCCAGCAGCTTAGATCCATCAGGGAGAGGTGGCTACACCTTC
CASSLDPSGRGGYTF
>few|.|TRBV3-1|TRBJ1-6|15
TGTGCCAGCAGCCAAGTAGGCAGGGTGCGATCACCCCTCCACTTT
CASSQVGRVRSPLHF
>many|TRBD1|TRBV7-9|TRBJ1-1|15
TGTGCCAGCACCTCCCCATTACAGGGGGACACTGAAGCTTTCTTT
CASTSPLQGDTEAFF
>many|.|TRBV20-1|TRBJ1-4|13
TGCAGTGTCACGACACCAACTAATGAAAAACTGTTTTTT
CSVTTPTNEKLFF
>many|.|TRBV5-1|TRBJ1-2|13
TGCGCCAGCAGCCCCGGACAGTCCTCGAGCTACACCTTC
CASSPGQSSSYTF
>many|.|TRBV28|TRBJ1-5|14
TGTGCCAGCAGTTTACGCGAATTACATCAGCCCCAGCATTTT
CASSLRELHQPQHF
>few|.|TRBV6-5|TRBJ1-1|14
TGTGCCAGCACCCCTATCGGTCCAGGCACTGAAGCTTTCTTT
CASTPIGPGTEAFF
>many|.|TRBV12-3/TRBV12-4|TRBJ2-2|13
TGTGCCAGCAGTTTTGAGATCACCGGGGAGCTGTTTTTT
CASSFEITGELFF
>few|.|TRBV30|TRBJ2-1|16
TGTGCCTGGAGCGACGGACACCTCCTCACTGACAATGAGCAGTTCTTC
CAWSDGHLLTDNEQFF
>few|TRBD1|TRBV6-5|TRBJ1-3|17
TGTGCCAGCAGTTACTCGAGAAACAGGGGGAATGGAAACACCATATATTTT
CASSYSRNRGNGNTIYF
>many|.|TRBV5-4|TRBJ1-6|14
TGTGCCAGCAGCCCTAAGACGACATCTTCACCCCTCCACTTT
CASSPKTTSSPLHF
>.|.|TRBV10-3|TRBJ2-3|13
TGTGCCATCAGCCCACGGGCCACAGATACGCAGTATTTT
CAISPRATDTQYF
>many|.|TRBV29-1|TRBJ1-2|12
TGCAGCGTTGCAAAGGGATCCGGTGGCTACACCTTC
CSVAKGSGGYTF
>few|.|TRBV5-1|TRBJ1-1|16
TGCGCCAGCACCCCAGAAGGAACAGGGTCGAACACTGAAGCTTTCTTT
CASTPEGTGSNTEAFF
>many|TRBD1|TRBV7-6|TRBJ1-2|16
TGTGCCAGCAGCCCCTCGGGACAGGGGGGAAACTATGGCTACACCTTC
CASSPSGQGGNYGYTF
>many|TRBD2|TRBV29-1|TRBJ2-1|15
TGCAGCGTGGGGGGGGTACTAGCGGGTTACAATGAGCAGTTCTTC
CSVGGVLAGYNEQFF
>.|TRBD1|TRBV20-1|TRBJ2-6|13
TGCAGTGCAGACAGGGCTGGGGCCAACGTCCTGACTTTC
CSADRAGANVLTF
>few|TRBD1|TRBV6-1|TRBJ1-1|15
TGTGCCAGCAGTTACCGGACAGGGGTGAACACTGAAGCTTTCTTT
CASSYRTGVNTEAFF
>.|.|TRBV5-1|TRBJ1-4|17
TGCGCCAGCAGCTTGGTGGGAGGCCCCGCAACTAATGAAAAACTGTTTTTT
CASSLVGGPATNEKLFF
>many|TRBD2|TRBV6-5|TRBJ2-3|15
TGTGCCAGCGCTAGCGGGGGTGCTAGCACAGATACGCAGTATTTT
CASASGGASTDTQYF
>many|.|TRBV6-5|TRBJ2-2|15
TGTGCCAGCAAGGGGGAAAAAGGGAACACCGGGGAGCTGTTTTTT
CASKGEKGNTGELFF
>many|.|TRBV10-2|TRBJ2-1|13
TGCGCCAGCAGTGAGAGGTTAGAGCGGAGGGGGTTCTTC
CASSERLERRGFF
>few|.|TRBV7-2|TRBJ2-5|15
TGTGCCAGCAGCTTAACGGTTCAGGACCAAGAGACCCAGTACTTC
CASSLTVQDQETQYF
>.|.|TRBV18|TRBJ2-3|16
TGTGCCAGCTCACCGCAGGGGCGCTCTAGCACAGATACGCAGTATTTT
CASSPQGRSSTDTQYF
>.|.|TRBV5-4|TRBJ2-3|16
TGTGCCAGCAGCTTGGCAGTGGGACCAAGCACAGATACGCAGTATTTT
CASSLAVGPSTDTQYF
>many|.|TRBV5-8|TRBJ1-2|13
TGTGCCAGCAGCTTGGCAATGTACTATGGCTACACCTTC
CASSLAMYYGYTF
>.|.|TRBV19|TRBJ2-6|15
TGTGCCAGTAGTAAATGGGAATCTGGGGCCAACGTCCTGACTTTC
CASSKWESGANVLTF
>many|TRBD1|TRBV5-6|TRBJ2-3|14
TGTGCCAGCAGCTGGACAGGGGCAGGGGATACGCAGTATTTT
CASSWTGAGDTQYF
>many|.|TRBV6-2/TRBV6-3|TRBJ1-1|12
TGTGCCAGCAGCCCCAAACGACAGGCAGCTTTCTTT
CASSPKRQAAFF
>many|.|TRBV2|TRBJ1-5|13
TGTGCCAGCAAAATGGTAGGCGGTCAGCCCCAGCATTTT
CASKMVGGQPQHF
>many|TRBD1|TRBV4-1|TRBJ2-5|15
TGCGCCAGCAGCCAACGACAGGGGAGGAAAGAGACCCAGTACTTC
CASSQRQGRKETQYF
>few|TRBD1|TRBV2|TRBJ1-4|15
TGTGCCAGCATGACCCTGGGACAGGGTCTTGAAAAACTGTTTTTT
CASMTLGQGLEKLFF
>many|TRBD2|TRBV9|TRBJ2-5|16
TGTGCCAGCAGCGTAAGTCGGAGCGGGAGCCAAGAGACCCAGTACTTC
CASSVSRSGSQETQYF
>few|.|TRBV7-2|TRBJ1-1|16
TGTGCCAGCAGCAAGGACCCAGGGTCCTTGAACACTGAAGCTTTCTTT
CASSKDPGSLNTEAFF
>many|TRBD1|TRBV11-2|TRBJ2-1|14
TGTGCCAGCAGCTCATTGGACAGGGGAAATGAGCAGTTCTTC
CASSSLDRGNEQFF
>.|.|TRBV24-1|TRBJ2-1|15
TGTGTCACCAGTGATCCACATCAAGGCTACAATGAGCAGTTCTTC
CVTSDPHQGYNEQFF
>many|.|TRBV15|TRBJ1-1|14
TGTGCCACCAGCAGAGATTGGGGACTGACGGTGAGGGTCTTT
CATSRDWGLTVRVF
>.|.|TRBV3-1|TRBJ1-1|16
TGTGCCAGCAGCCCGGGCGGAACCTGGATGAACACTGAAGCTTTCTTT
CASSPGGTWMNTEAFF
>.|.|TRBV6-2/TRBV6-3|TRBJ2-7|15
TGTGCCAGCACCGACGGACAGCAAACAGGCCACGAGCAGTACTTC
CASTDGQQTGHEQYF
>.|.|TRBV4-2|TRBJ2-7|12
TGTGCCAGCGCAGGGGGGGAAAAGGAGCAGTACTTC
CASAGGEKEQYF
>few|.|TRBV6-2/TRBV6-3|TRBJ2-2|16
TGTGCCAGCAGTTACAGGCCGGGGGGCAACACCGGGGAGCTGTTTTTT
CASSYRPGGNTGELFF
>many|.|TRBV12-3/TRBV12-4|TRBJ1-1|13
TGTGCCAGCAGTTTAGATAGGGGTGCTGAAGCTTTCTTT
CASSLDRGAEAFF
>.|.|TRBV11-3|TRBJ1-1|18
TGTGCCAGCAGCTTAGATTCTAAGGGACGTACTATGAACACTGAAGCTTTCTTT
CASSLDSKGRTMNTEAFF
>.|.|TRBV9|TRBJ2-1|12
TGTGCCCCTCCAGGGGATCCCCATGAGCAGTTCTTC
CAPPGDPHEQFF
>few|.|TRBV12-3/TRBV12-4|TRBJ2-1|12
TGTGCCAGCACCCCTCCGTACAATGAGCAGTTCTTC
CASTPPYNEQFF
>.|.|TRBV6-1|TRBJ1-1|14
TGTGCCAGCAGTTCTACAGGGAAAGGCACTGAAGCTTTCTTT
CASSSTGKGTEAFF
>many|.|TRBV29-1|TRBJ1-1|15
TGCAGCGTTGAAAGGGGGGCGAACTTGAACACTGAAGCTTTCTTT
CSVERGANLNTEAFF
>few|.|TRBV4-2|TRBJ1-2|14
TGTGCCAGCAGCCAAGAGGGAGGGAGCTATGGCTACACCTTC
CASSQEGGSYGYTF
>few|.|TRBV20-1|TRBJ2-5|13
TGCAGTGCTATTAGGAGCGAGCGGCCGACCCAGTACTTC
CSAIRSERPTQYF